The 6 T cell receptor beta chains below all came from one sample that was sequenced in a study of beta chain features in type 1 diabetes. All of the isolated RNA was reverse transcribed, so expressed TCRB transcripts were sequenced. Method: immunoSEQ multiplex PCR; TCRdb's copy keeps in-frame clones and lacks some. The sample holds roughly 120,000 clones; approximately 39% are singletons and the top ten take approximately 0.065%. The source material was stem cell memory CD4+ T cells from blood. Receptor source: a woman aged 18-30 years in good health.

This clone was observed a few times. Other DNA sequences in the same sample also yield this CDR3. In nucleotides, the CDR3 is TGTGCCAGCTCACCGCCTAGCTCCTACGAGCAGTACTTC. Its protein is CASSPPSSYEQYF. The chain joins TRBV18 to TRBJ2-7; D gene unclear. CDR1 is KGHSH and CDR2 is LQKENI in the germline V gene. This CDR3 region has 13 residues. V lost 3 bases, J lost 0 bases, and 6 bases lay in between. Filled out from reference TRBV18 and TRBJ2-7, the complete variable domain reads NAGVMQNPRHLVRRRGQEARLRCSPMKGHSHVYWYRQLPEEGLKFMVYLQKENIIDESGMPKERFSAEFPKEGPSILRIQQVVRGDSAAYFCASSPPSSYEQYFGPGTRLTVT.

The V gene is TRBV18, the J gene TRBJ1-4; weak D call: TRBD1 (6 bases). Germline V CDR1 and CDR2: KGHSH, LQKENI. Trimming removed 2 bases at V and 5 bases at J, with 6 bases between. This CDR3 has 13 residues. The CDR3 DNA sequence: TGTGCCAGCTCACCAACAGGGAATGAAAAACTGTTTTTT. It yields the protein CASSPTGNEKLFF.

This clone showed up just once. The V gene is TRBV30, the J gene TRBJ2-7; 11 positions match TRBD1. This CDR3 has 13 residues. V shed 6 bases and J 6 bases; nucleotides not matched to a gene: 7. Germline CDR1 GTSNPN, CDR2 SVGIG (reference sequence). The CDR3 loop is CACQDRGQSEQYF. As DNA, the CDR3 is TGTGCCTGTCAGGACAGGGGGCAGAGCGAGCAGTACTTC.

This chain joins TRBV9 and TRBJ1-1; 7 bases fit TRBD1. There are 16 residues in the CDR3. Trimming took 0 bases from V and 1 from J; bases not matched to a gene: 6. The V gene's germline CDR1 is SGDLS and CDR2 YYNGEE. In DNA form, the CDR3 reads TGTGCCAGCAGCGTAGGAATAACAGGGGCGAACACTGAAGCTTTCTTT. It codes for CASSVGITGANTEAFF.

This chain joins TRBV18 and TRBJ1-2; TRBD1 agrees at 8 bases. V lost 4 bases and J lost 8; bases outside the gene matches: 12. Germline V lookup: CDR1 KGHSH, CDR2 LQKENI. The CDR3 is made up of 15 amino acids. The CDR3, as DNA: TGTGCCAGCTCACACGGGACAGGCCCGCTGGAGGGCTACACCTTC. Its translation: CASSHGTGPLEGYTF.

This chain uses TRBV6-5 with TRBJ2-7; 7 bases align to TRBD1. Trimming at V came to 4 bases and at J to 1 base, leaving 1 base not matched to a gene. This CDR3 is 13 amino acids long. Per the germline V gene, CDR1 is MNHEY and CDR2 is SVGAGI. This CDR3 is CASSSDRSYEQYF. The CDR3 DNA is TGTGCCAGCAGTTCGGACAGGTCCTACGAGCAGTACTTC.